The next 16 T cell receptor beta chains were all read from a single sample in a study of blood T cell repertoires in COVID-19. Repertoires were generated with immunoSEQ multiplex PCR, while TCRdb's copy carries only in-frame clones and drops some. The sample yields approximately 97,000 clones, over 65% seen once. Sequenced material: peripheral blood. The receptors stem from a human donor in a cohort sampled during active COVID-19.

About this clone itself: At one end, the junction sequence differs from germline, possibly due to a read error. The chain links TRBV7-7 to TRBJ1-3; D not resolved. This CDR3 is 17 amino acids long. CDR1 is SSHAT, CDR2 FNYEAQ, per germline (reference sequence). CDR3 in amino acids: CASSLVVASASGNTIYF. Here the CDR3 DNA reads TGTGCTAGCAGCTTAGTTGTAGCGTCAGCCTCTGGAAACACCATATATTTT.

The chain employs TRBV19 and TRBJ1-4; 8 positions agree with TRBD1. The germline V gene encodes CDR1 LNHDA and CDR2 SQIVND (reference sequence). CDR3 length: 16 residues. J was trimmed by 8 bases and V by 1 base; bases with no gene match: 9. CDR3 amino acids: CASSIAVQGAGEKLFF. The CDR3 nucleotides are TGTGCCAGTAGTATAGCGGTTCAGGGGGCGGGAGAAAAACTGTTTTTT.

The chain links TRBV28 to TRBJ2-1, with D maybe TRBD2 (7 bases). The CDR3 spans 16 residues. Trimming pared 5 bases from V and 0 bases from J, leaving 14 bases between. Germline V gene sequence: CDR1 MDHEN, CDR2 SYDVKM. In DNA, the CDR3 is TGTGCCAGCAGTGTAGGGGGGGTCCCCTCCTACAATGAGCAGTTCTTC. Translating gives CASSVGGVPSYNEQFF.

V gene TRBV2 combines with J gene TRBJ1-6; D may be TRBD1 (5 bases). This CDR3 is 14 amino acids long. Germline assignment: CDR1 SNHLY and CDR2 FYNNEI. V was cut by 6 bases and J by 6 bases, with 12 bases left in between. CDR3 residues: CASSLQVFNSPLHF. CDR3 nucleotides: TGTGCCAGCAGCCTACAGGTTTTTAATTCACCCCTCCACTTT.

This chain uses TRBV29-1 with TRBJ1-4; 8 bases agree with TRBD1. The V segment lost 6 bases and the J segment 3 bases; nucleotides outside the gene matches: 12. Germline loops: CDR1 SQVTM, CDR2 ANQGSEA. This CDR3 contains 16 residues. CDR3 loop: CSVALTGEYSNEKLFF. The CDR3 DNA sequence: TGCAGCGTAGCACTGACAGGGGAATACTCTAATGAAAAACTGTTTTTT.

The chain is built from TRBV6-1 and TRBJ1-6; the D gene is possibly TRBD1 (6 bases). V was pared by 1 base and J by 8 bases, with 9 bases between. Germline V gene data show CDR1 as MNHNS and CDR2 as SASEGT. CDR3 length equals 14 residues. Here the CDR3 DNA reads TGTGCCAGCAGTGAAGGGACAGTATATTCACCCCTCCACTTT. Translated, it gives CASSEGTVYSPLHF.

This clone was found a few times. This chain joins TRBV4-1 and TRBJ2-7, with 7 bases aligning to TRBD2. V gave up 4 bases and J gave up 0 bases; unmatched junction bases: 9. Looked up from germline, CDR1 is MGHRA and CDR2 is YSYEKL. This CDR3 comprises 16 residues. The CDR3 sequence is CASSRSGTTFSYEQYF. CDR3 sequence (DNA): TGCGCCAGCAGCCGCTCCGGGACTACCTTCTCCTACGAGCAGTACTTC.

The chain recombines TRBV4-3 with TRBJ2-1; TRBD2 might be the D (7 bases). This CDR3 has 19 amino acids. The germline V and J ends were trimmed by 0 bases and 6 bases, with 24 bases remaining between them. Per germline, CDR1 LGHNA and CDR2 YSLEER. CDR3 in DNA: TGCGCCAGCAGCCAAGAGGGGTGGAATTGGGGGGGCATGGGCAATGAGCAGTTCTTC. Translated: CASSQEGWNWGGMGNEQFF.

This chain connects TRBV7-9 to TRBJ1-2, with 7 positions matching TRBD1. The ends lost 5 bases at V and 4 bases at J; junction bases unmatched: 13. There are 16 residues in the CDR3. Germline CDR1 reads SEHNR; CDR2 reads FQNEAQ (reference sequence). The CDR3 DNA is TGTGCCAGCAGCGTGGGGACAGCCGCTACTCTCTATGGCTACACCTTC. This codes for CASSVGTAATLYGYTF. The variable domain in full, with the rest retrieved from reference TRBV7-9 and TRBJ1-2, is DTGVSQNPRHKITKRGQNVTFRCDPISEHNRLYWYRQTLGQGPEFLTYFQNEAQLEKSRLLSDRFSAERPKGSFSTLEIQRTEQGDSAMYLCASSVGTAATLYGYTFGSGTRLTVV.

V is TRBV5-1 and J is TRBJ1-4, with D tentatively TRBD1 (5 bases). Germline lookup yields CDR1 SGHRS and CDR2 YFSETQ. Trimming removed 4 bases from V and 5 bases from J, with 18 bases in between. The CDR3 length is 16 residues. Here the CDR3 DNA reads TGCGCCAGCAGCCTGCTTAGGGCAGGGATAAATGAAAAACTGTTTTTT. As protein: CASSLLRAGINEKLFF.

This rearrangement joins TRBV6-5 to TRBJ1-6, with D possibly matching TRBD1 (6 bases). This CDR3 region has 15 residues. The germline V and J ends were trimmed by 6 bases and 7 bases, with 16 bases remaining between them. Germline CDR1 reads MNHEY; CDR2 reads SVGAGI. The CDR3 spells CASSQDSRPNSPLHF. CDR3 bases: TGTGCCAGCAGCCAGGACAGTCGACCCAATTCACCCCTCCACTTT.

This chain connects TRBV11-3 to TRBJ2-5; 7 nucleotides match TRBD1. The CDR3 runs 14 residues. Germline CDR1 and CDR2: SGHNT and YENEEA. Losses at the gene ends were 1 base for V and 7 bases for J; bases not matched to a gene: 6. CDR3 sequence reads: CASSLGRGLVTQYF. Written as DNA, the CDR3 is TGTGCCAGCAGCTTAGGAAGGGGGCTGGTGACCCAGTACTTC.

The rearrangement joins TRBV18 to TRBJ2-5; D is unresolved. V lost 0 bases and J 5 bases, leaving 7 bases between the germline ends. The germline V gene encodes CDR1 KGHSH and CDR2 LQKENI. The CDR3 runs 13 residues. The CDR3 is CASSPPSAETQYF. For the CDR3, the DNA is TGTGCCAGCTCACCACCGTCTGCGGAGACCCAGTACTTC.

V gene TRBV18 combines with J gene TRBJ2-7; 14 bases are a match to TRBD2. The junction had 4 bases not matched to a gene; V was cut back by 5 bases and J by 4 bases. Germline CDR1 and CDR2: KGHSH and LQKENI. The CDR3 has 15 residues. The CDR3 region has the DNA TGTGCCAGCTCAAAAGGACTAGCGGGAGGATACGAGCAGTACTTC. It specifies CASSKGLAGGYEQYF.

This clone has only one observation. V gene TRBV4-2 combines with J gene TRBJ1-4; D not resolved. V was clipped by 4 bases and J by 5 bases, with 17 bases between them. Germline lookup yields CDR1 LGHNA and CDR2 YNFKEQ. This CDR3 comprises 16 residues. The CDR3 loop reads CASSPTHEVRNEKLFF. The CDR3 DNA reads TGTGCCAGCAGCCCAACCCACGAGGTTCGGAATGAAAAACTGTTTTTT.

Comments on this clone: The junction does not match germline at one end; this may be a read error. V gene TRBV7-3 combines with J gene TRBJ2-2; TRBD2 might be the D (5 bases). The CDR3 covers 14 residues. Germline V gene lookup returns CDR1 SGHTA and CDR2 FQGTGA. CDR3 nucleotide sequence: TGTGCCAGCAGCCCTCGGCCAGCACACCGGGGAGCTGTTTTT. Translation gives CASSPRPAHRGAVF.